The clone carrying this TCR beta chain was counted once. Antigen: not known. This entry is derived from a study of cytomegalovirus exposure and HLA in healthy donors. The V and J ends lost 0 bases and 5 bases respectively, with 13 bases between them. The CDR3 length is 16 residues. Germline CDR1 and CDR2: MGHRA and YSYEKL. The study, taken as a whole, reports: Later analysis identified some 16,000 TCR beta sequences associated with HLA alleles, using a false discovery rate threshold of 0.05.

60 Vbeta and 13 Jbeta primers were used in PCR. Assay used: immunoSEQ multiplex PCR; TCRdb lists only in-frame clones, some missing. Found here are approximately 120,000 clones, about 80% of them singletons; the top ten hold roughly 8.2%. The chain is built from TRBV4-1 and TRBJ2-2, with D tentatively TRBD1 (6 bases). The clonotype originates from a woman aged 45 to 65 in good health and CMV-seropositive. Sequencing input: PBMCs. The CDR3 is CASSQDIPTGTGELFF. The CDR3, as DNA: TGCGCCAGCAGCCAAGATATACCCACAGGGACCGGGGAGCTGTTTTTT.